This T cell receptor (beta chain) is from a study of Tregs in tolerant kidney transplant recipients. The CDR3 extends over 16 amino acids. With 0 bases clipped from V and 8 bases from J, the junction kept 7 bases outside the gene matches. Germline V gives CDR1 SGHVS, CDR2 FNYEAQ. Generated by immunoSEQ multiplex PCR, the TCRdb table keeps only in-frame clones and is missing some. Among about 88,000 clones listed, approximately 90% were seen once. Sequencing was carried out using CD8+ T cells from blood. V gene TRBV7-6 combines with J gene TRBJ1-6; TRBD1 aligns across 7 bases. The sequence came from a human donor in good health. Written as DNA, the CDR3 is TGTGCCAGCAGCTTAGCAGAGACAGGGCACCATTCACCCCTCCACTTT. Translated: CASSLAETGHHSPLHF. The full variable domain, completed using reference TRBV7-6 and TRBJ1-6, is GAGVSQSPRYKVTKRGQDVALRCDPISGHVSLYWYRQALGQGPEFLTYFNYEAQQDKSGLPNDRFSAERPEGSISTLTIQRTEQRDSAMYRCASSLAETGHHSPLHFGNGTRLTVT.